This T cell receptor beta chain was profiled in a study of response to subunit inactivated influenza vaccine. Using its own MiXCR run on the RT-PCR reads, TCRdb lists one record per CDR3 protein. The sample comprises 500,000 to 550,000 distinct CDR3 sequences, approximately 7.1% of which are singletons, and about an eighth rests with the top ten. General study findings and limits: There was a suggestion from the authors that each seasonal influenza vaccination recruits few new T cells.

Regarding this clonotype: Its antigen is as yet unknown.

The CDR3 loop spans 13 amino acids. Germline CDR1 is SGHRS and CDR2 is YFSETQ. V trimming: 6 bases; J trimming: 5 bases; junction bases outside the gene matches: 5. The TCR originated in a man between 45 and 75 years old who received an inactivated influenza vaccine. The chain joins TRBV5-1 to TRBJ1-1; 9 positions agree with TRBD1. The input for sequencing was PBMCs from blood, taken less than 25 months after vaccination. CDR3 nucleotides: TGCGCCAGCACCAGACAGGGGGGGACTGAAGCTTTCTTT. It translates to CASTRQGGTEAFF.